The next 19 T cell receptor beta chains were all read from a single sample in a study of OX40 agonist ivuxolimab in advanced cancers. Produced via immunoSEQ multiplex PCR; TCRdb's table is partial and in-frame only. The table shows over 80,000 clones, with 75% to 95% occurring only once. The sample consisted of CD4+ or CD8+ T cells sorted from blood, taken in a trial of the OX40 agonist ivuxolimab. These receptors came from an adult with an advanced solid tumor such as melanoma, head and neck, liver or kidney cancer.

The V and J genes are TRBV4-1 and TRBJ2-2; D possibly matches TRBD1 or TRBD2 (5 bases each). Germline CDR1 is MGHRA and CDR2 is YSYEKL. V lost 2 bases to trimming and J lost 4 bases, with 14 bases between them. This CDR3 is built from 16 residues. In DNA, the CDR3 is TGCGCCAGCAGCCAATCGGGGACGGGATCCACCGGGGAGCTGTTTTTT. Translation: CASSQSGTGSTGELFF.

The V gene is TRBV6-1, the J gene TRBJ2-7, with 10 positions matching TRBD2. With 8 bases clipped from V and 2 bases from J, the junction kept 6 bases outside the gene matches. The CDR3 consists of 14 residues. Germline CDR1 reads MNHNS; CDR2 reads SASEGT. The CDR3 loop is CASFLGLAAYEQYF. The DNA for the CDR3 is TGTGCCAGCTTCCTTGGACTAGCGGCCTACGAGCAGTACTTC.

A few counts support this clone. The J gene is TRBJ1-2, the V gene TRBV4-2, with D possibly being TRBD1 (5 bases). Germline values: CDR1 LGHNA, CDR2 YNFKEQ. V gave up 4 bases and J gave up 0 bases, with 12 bases separating them. The CDR3 extends over 15 amino acids. CDR3 sequence (DNA): TGTGCCAGCAGCCCCCGGGGCAGCGCTAACTATGGCTACACCTTC. This encodes CASSPRGSANYGYTF.

This chain links TRBV2 with TRBJ2-1; the D is unclear. Germline values: CDR1 SNHLY, CDR2 FYNNEI. This CDR3 region has 13 residues. Trimming shortened V by 3 bases and J by 9 bases, and 12 bases separated the two germline ends. The CDR3 spells CASSEGSWGEQFF. The CDR3 DNA is TGTGCCAGCAGTGAGGGATCCTGGGGTGAGCAGTTCTTC. The full variable domain, with the rest looked up from reference TRBV2 and TRBJ2-1, is EPEVTQTPSHQVTQMGQEVILRCVPISNHLYFYWYRQILGQKVEFLVSFYNNEISEKSEIFDDQFSVERPDGSNFTLKIRSTKLEDSAMYFCASSEGSWGEQFFGPGTRLTVL.

V gene TRBV10-3 combines with J gene TRBJ2-5, with no clear D. This CDR3 comprises 12 residues. The germline gives CDR1 ENHRY, CDR2 SYGVKD. The V and J ends lost 4 bases and 3 bases respectively, with 6 bases between them. The CDR3: CAISGIEETQYF. The CDR3 nucleotides read TGTGCCATCAGTGGGATAGAAGAGACCCAGTACTTC.

The V gene is TRBV7-3, the J gene TRBJ2-6; D gene unclear. The CDR3 contains 16 residues. CDR1 is SGHTA, CDR2 FQGTGA, per germline. The ends were cut back, 4 bases at V and 0 bases at J, with 10 bases in the middle. The CDR3 loop reads CASSSDGFSGANVLTF. The CDR3 region has the DNA TGTGCCAGCAGCTCGGACGGTTTCTCTGGGGCCAACGTCCTGACTTTC.

Here the CDR3 DNA reads TGCGCCAGCAGTGTAGGCAGGGGGTTTGAAGCTTTCTTT. Translated, it gives CASSVGRGFEAFF. The chain employs TRBV10-2 and TRBJ1-1; 7 nucleotides line up with TRBD1. The CDR3 length is 13 residues. CDR1 is WSHSY, CDR2 SAAADI, per germline. Unmatched junction bases numbered 6, after V lost 4 bases and J lost 7 bases.

The chain uses TRBV19 and TRBJ2-7, with D tentatively TRBD2 (5 bases). There are 14 residues in the CDR3. Deletions cut 6 bases from V and 6 bases from J, with 18 bases between. Germline CDR1 reads LNHDA; CDR2 reads SQIVND (reference sequence). The CDR3 is CASREDRRVGEQYF. Written as DNA, the CDR3 is TGTGCCAGTAGGGAGGACCGAAGGGTTGGCGAGCAGTACTTC.

The V call is TRBV2, the J call TRBJ2-2; 9 nucleotides line up with TRBD2. V trimming: 4 bases; J trimming: 4 bases; junction bases outside the gene matches: 4. Germline CDR1 reads SNHLY; CDR2 reads FYNNEI. The CDR3 is 15 residues long. The DNA for the CDR3 is TGTGCCAGCAGTGCGCTAGCGGGGCCCACCGGGGAGCTGTTTTTT. Protein product: CASSALAGPTGELFF.

The chain has TRBV4-1 and TRBJ1-4; D is undetermined. V lost 3 bases and J lost 5, with 13 bases in between. The CDR3 contains 15 residues. Germline lookup yields CDR1 MGHRA and CDR2 YSYEKL. This chain's CDR3 is CASSQAQWANEKLFF. The DNA of the CDR3 is TGCGCCAGCAGCCAGGCACAGTGGGCCAATGAAAAACTGTTTTTT.

The rearrangement links TRBV19 to TRBJ1-4; no definite D call. Germline CDR1 LNHDA, CDR2 SQIVND (reference sequence). The CDR3 loop spans 15 amino acids. V was pared by 5 bases and J by 0 bases, with 10 bases between. The CDR3 DNA follows: TGTGCCAGTAGTTCCGGACGGACAACTAATGAAAAACTGTTTTTT. Protein product: CASSSGRTTNEKLFF.

The V gene is TRBV28, the J gene TRBJ1-3; possibly TRBD1 for D (6 bases). CDR1 and CDR2 (germline): MDHEN, SYDVKM. V was trimmed by 11 bases and J by 4 bases, leaving 12 bases between them. The CDR3 has 12 residues. The DNA of the CDR3 is TGTGCCCACGGGGGGGGCGGAAACACCATATATTTT. Translation gives CAHGGGGNTIYF.

J is TRBJ1-1 and V is TRBV10-3; D is ambiguous. Germline loops: CDR1 ENHRY, CDR2 SYGVKD. The germline V and J ends were trimmed by 8 bases and 3 bases, with 13 bases remaining between them. CDR3 size: 13 residues. The CDR3 spells CAIREREDTEAFF. CDR3 DNA: TGTGCCATCCGGGAACGAGAGGACACTGAAGCTTTCTTT.

The chain joins TRBV5-6 to TRBJ2-7; D not resolved. Trimming took off 2 bases at V and 0 bases at J, with 9 bases between the two ends. This CDR3 has 14 amino acids. In germline, CDR1 is SGHDT, CDR2 YYEEEE. CDR3 bases: TGTGCCAGCAGCTTCTTGGGCACCTCCTACGAGCAGTACTTC. This translates into CASSFLGTSYEQYF.

J is TRBJ2-2 and V is TRBV28; 8 bases agree with TRBD1. Trimming took 5 bases from V and 6 from J; bases not matched to a gene: 5. The CDR3 totals 14 residues. Germline values: CDR1 MDHEN, CDR2 SYDVKM. The CDR3 loop reads CASSPGQGPGELFF. The CDR3 DNA reads as TGTGCCAGCAGTCCCGGACAGGGCCCCGGGGAGCTGTTTTTT. The full variable domain, rest sourced from reference TRBV28 and TRBJ2-2, is DVKVTQSSRYLVKRTGEKVFLECVQDMDHENMFWYRQDPGLGLRLIYFSYDVKMKEKGDIPEGYSVSREKKERFSLILESASTNQTSMYLCASSPGQGPGELFFGEGSRLTVL.

This rearrangement joins TRBV30 to TRBJ1-2; D is possibly TRBD1 (5 bases). Trimming took off 0 bases at V and 1 base at J, with 9 bases between the two ends. CDR1 is GTSNPN and CDR2 is SVGIG in the germline V gene (reference sequence). The CDR3 length is 14 residues. The CDR3 DNA is TGTGCCTGGAGTGTGAGGGGTGTTAACTATGGCTACACCTTC. It yields the protein CAWSVRGVNYGYTF.

V usage is TRBV11-2 and J usage is TRBJ2-2, with 10 bases identical to TRBD1. This CDR3 is built from 15 residues. CDR1 SGHAT and CDR2 FQNNGV come from the germline V gene. The V gene end was trimmed by 4 bases and the J gene end by 7 bases; junction bases not matched to a gene: 6. CDR3 amino acids: CASSSTGTGDGELFF. The DNA of the CDR3 is TGTGCCAGCAGCTCCACCGGGACAGGGGACGGGGAGCTGTTTTTT.

V gene TRBV10-3 combines with J gene TRBJ1-1, with D unresolved. V was clipped by 4 bases and J by 3 bases, with 6 bases between them. The CDR3 is made up of 12 amino acids. Germline V gives CDR1 ENHRY, CDR2 SYGVKD. The CDR3 region has the DNA TGTGCCATCAGTGCTGGCGACACTGAAGCTTTCTTT. Its protein product is CAISAGDTEAFF.

The chain links TRBV28 to TRBJ1-6; no definite D call. V was pared by 7 bases and J by 10 bases, with 14 bases between. The CDR3 runs 13 residues. The germline V gene encodes CDR1 MDHEN and CDR2 SYDVKM. The CDR3: CASTPRPESPLHF. DNA for the CDR3: TGTGCCAGCACCCCCCGGCCAGAATCACCCCTCCACTTT.